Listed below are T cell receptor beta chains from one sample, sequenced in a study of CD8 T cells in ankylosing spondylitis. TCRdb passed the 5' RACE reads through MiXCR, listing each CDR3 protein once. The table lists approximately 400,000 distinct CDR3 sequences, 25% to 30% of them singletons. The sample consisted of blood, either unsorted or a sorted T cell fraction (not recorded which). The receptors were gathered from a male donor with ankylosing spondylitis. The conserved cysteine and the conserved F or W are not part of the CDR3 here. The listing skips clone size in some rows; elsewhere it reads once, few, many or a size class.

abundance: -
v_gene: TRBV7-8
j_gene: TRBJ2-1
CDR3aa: ASSLRSSVQF

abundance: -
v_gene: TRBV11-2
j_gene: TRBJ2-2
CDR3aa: ASSSTGQTNTGELF

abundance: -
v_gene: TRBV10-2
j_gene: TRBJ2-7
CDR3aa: ASSLGLNSYEQY

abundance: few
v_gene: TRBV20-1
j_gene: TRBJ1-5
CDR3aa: SASMRGGWGGGNQPQH

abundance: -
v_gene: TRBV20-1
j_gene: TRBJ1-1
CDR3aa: SASSSGAEAF

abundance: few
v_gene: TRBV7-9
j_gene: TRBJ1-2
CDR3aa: ASSWGTGAIYGYT

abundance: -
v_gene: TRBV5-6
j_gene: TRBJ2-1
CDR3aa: ASSSKSFEQF

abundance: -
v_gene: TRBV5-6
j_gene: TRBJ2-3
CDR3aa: ASSRSDRGLTDTRY

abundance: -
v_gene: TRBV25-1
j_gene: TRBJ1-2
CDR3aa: ASRPEGGGHSYGYT

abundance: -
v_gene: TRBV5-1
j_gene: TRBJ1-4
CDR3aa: ASSLLIGGEKLF

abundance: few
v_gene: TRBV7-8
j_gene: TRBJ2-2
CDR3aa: ASSLVWLNGELF

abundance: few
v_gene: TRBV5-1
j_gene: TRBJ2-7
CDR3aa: ASSNRLVLDEQY

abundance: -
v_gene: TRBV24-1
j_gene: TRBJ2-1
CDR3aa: ATGGNSGSYNEQF

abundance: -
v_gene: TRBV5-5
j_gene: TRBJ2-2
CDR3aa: AGQSGSLGAGELF

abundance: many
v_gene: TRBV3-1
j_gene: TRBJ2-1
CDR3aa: ASSRLAGYNEQF

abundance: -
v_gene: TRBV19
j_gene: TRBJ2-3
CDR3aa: ASSTRTGGLGDTQY

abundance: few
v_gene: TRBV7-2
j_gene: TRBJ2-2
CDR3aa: ASTSVQGGTGELF

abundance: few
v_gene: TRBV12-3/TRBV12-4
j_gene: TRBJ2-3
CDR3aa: ASNRGTGGPQMGTQY

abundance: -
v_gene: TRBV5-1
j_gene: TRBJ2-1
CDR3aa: ASSLGTNPTNEQF

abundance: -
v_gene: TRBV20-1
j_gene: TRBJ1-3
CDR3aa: SAPTGTAGNTIY

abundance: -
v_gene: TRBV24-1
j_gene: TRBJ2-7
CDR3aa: ATSDQDRGRYEQY

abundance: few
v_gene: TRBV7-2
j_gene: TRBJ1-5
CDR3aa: ASSFLEVDQPQH

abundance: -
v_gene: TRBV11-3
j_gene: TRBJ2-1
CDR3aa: ASSEQGTSGTNEQF

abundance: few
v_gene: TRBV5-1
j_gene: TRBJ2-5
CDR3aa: ASSSGLAGIQETQY

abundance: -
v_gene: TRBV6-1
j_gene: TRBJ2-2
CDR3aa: ASTLGGVNTGELF

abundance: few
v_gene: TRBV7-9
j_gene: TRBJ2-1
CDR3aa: ASRSGTSANEQF

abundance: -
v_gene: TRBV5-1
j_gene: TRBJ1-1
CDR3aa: ASSSIRGTTEAF

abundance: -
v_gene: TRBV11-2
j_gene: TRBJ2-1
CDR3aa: ASRKTTGYDEQF

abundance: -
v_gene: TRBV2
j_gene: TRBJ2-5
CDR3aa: ATRREAETQY

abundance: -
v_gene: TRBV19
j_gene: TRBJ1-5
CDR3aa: ASVQGGLDQPQH

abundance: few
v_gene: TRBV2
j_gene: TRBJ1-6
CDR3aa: ASSEVPGSPLH

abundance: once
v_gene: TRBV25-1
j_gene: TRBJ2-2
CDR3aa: ASRQTSDTGELF

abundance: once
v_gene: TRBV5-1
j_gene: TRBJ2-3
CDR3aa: ASSLAAGLAGGDTQY

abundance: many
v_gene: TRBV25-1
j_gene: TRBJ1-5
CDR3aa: ASSRQPQH

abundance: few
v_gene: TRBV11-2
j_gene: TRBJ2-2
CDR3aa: ASRVSGTGELF

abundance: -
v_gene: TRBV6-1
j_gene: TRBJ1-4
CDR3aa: ASTPRGGSNEKLF